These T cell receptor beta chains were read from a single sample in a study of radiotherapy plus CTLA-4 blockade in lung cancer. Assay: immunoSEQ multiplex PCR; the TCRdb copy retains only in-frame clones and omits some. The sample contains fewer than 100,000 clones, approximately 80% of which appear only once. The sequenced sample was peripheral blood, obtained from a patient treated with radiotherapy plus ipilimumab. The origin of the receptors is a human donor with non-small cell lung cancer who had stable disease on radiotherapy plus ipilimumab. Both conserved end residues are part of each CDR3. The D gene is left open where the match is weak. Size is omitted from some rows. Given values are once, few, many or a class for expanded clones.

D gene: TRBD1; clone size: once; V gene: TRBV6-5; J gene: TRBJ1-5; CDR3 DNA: TGTGCCAGCAGTCCCGGACAGGGGAGAAGTCAGCCCCAGCATTTT; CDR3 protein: CASSPGQGRSQPQHF
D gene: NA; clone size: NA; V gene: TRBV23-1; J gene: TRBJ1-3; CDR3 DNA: TGCGCCAGCAGTCAACCCTCAGTAAGCGGAAACACCATATATTTT; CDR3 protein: CASSQPSVSGNTIYF
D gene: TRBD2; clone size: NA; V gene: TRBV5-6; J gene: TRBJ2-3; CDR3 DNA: TGTGCCAGCAGCGTTAGGCTAGCGGGGCCCGCAGATACGCAGTATTTT; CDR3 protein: CASSVRLAGPADTQYF
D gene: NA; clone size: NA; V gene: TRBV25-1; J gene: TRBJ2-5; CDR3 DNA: TGTGCCAGCAGGGGGCCGGACCAAGAGACCCAGTACTTC; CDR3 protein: CASRGPDQETQYF
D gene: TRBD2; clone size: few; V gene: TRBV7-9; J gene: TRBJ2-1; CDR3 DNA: TGTGCCAGCAGCGAAGGACTAGCGGGAGTGTATGCTGAGCAGTTCTTC; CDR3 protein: CASSEGLAGVYAEQFF
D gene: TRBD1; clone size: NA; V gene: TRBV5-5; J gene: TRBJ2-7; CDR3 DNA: TGTGCCAGCAGCGTAAGGACAGGGGCCTACGAGCAGTACTTC; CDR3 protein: CASSVRTGAYEQYF
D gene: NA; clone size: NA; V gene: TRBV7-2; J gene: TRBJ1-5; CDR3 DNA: TGTGCCAGCAGCTTAGTGGGCAGGAACAATCAGCCCCAGCATTTT; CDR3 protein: CASSLVGRNNQPQHF
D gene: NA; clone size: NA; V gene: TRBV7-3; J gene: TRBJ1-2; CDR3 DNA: TGTGCCAGCAGCGGGGGCTATGGCTACACCTTC; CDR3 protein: CASSGGYGYTF
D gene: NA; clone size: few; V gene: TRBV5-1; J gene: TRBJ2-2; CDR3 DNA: TGCGCCAGCAGCCCCGGGGCGAACACCGGGGAGCTGTTTTTT; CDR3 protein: CASSPGANTGELFF
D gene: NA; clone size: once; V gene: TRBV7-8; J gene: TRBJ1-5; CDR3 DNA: TGTGCCAGCAGCTCCAGCAGCAGAGAGGTGCCCCAGCATTTT; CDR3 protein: CASSSSSREVPQHF
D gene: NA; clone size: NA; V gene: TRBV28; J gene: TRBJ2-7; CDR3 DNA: TGTGCCAGCAGTTTATCTCCCTCCTACGAGCAGTACTTC; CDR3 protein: CASSLSPSYEQYF
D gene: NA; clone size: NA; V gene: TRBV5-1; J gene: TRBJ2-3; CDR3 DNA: TGCGCCAGCAGCCCACGGGACACAGATACGCAGTATTTT; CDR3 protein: CASSPRDTDTQYF
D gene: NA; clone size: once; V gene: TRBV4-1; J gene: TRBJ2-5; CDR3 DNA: TGCGCCAGCAGCCAAGTTCAGGGGTTCGAAGAGACCCAGTACTTC; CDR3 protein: CASSQVQGFEETQYF
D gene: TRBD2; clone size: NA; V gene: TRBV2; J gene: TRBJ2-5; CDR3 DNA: TGTGCCAGCAGTGAAGACTTAGCGGGAGGCGGGGAGACCCAGTACTTC; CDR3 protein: CASSEDLAGGGETQYF
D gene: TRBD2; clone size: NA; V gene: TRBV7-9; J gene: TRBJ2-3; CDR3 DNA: TGTGCCAGCAGCTTTGAGACTAGCGGCACAGATACGCAGTATTTT; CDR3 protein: CASSFETSGTDTQYF